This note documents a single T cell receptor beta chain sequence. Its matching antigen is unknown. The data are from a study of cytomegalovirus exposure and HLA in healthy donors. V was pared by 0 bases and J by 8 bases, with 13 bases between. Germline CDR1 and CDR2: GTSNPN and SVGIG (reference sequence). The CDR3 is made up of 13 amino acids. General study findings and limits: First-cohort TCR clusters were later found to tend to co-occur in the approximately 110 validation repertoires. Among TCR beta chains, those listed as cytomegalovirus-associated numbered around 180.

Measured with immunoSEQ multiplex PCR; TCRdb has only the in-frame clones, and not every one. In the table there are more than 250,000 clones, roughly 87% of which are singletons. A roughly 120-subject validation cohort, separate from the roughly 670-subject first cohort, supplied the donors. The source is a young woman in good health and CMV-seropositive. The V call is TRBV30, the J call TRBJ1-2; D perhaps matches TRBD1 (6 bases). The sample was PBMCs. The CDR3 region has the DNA TGTGCCTGGAGTGTAGCAGGGGTGAGAGGCTACACCTTC. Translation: CAWSVAGVRGYTF.